Listed below are T cell receptor beta chains from one sample, sequenced in a study of control samples from healthy donors and cancer patients. The table came from immunoSEQ multiplex PCR; TCRdb's copy has only in-frame clones and leaves some out. The repertoire holds 100,000 to 120,000 clones, with about 83% as singletons. The sequenced sample consisted of blood. Receptors were obtained from a woman aged 50 to 65 in good health. Both conserved end residues are part of each CDR3. The D gene is left open where the match is weak. Some rows mark clone size as missing; the rest say once, few, many or name a class of expanded clone.

>NA|NA|TRBJ2-1|TRBV23-1
TGCGCCAGCAGTCAATCTGGCTCGGACGGCCAAAATTACAATGAGCAGTTCTTC
CASSQSGSDGQNYNEQFF
>NA|NA|TRBJ2-1|TRBV2
TGTGCCAGCAATCGGGCGGGCTCCTACAATGAGCAGTTCTTC
CASNRAGSYNEQFF
>NA|NA|TRBJ1-5|TRBV2
TGTGCCAGCAGTCCGGGGTTCAATCAGCCCCAGCATTTT
CASSPGFNQPQHF
>TRBD1|NA|TRBJ2-3|TRBV7-2
TGTGCCAGCAGCCCAAGGACAGGGGTTCCGCAGTATTTT
CASSPRTGVPQYF
>NA|NA|TRBJ2-7|TRBV9
TGTGCCAGCAGCGTAGGACCTGACTCGAGCTCCTACGAGCAGTACTTC
CASSVGPDSSSYEQYF
>TRBD1|NA|TRBJ1-2|TRBV6-1
TGTGCCAGCAGTGGCGCGGGAAACAGGGGGAACTATGGCTACACCTTC
CASSGAGNRGNYGYTF
>NA|NA|TRBJ1-2|TRBV25-1
TGTGCCAGCAGTGAGCCAGGGGATAGGTATGGCTACACCTTC
CASSEPGDRYGYTF
>TRBD1|NA|TRBJ1-4|TRBV20-1
TGCAGTGCTAGTCCGGAGCAGGGGGGAGAAAAACTGTTTTTT
CSASPEQGGEKLFF
>NA|NA|TRBJ1-1|TRBV19
TGTGCCAGTAGGGACAAGTTCGACACTGAAGCTTTCTTT
CASRDKFDTEAFF
>TRBD2|NA|TRBJ2-2|TRBV28
TGTGCCACCCGGGGGGGGGTGGCGACCGGGGAGCTGTTTTTT
CATRGGVATGELFF
>TRBD2|NA|TRBJ2-7|TRBV6-2/TRBV6-3
TGTGCCAGCAGTTACTCGACCGTTCTTCAGATTAGCGGGGGGGCCGGTGAGCAGTACTTC
CASSYSTVLQISGGAGEQYF
>TRBD1|once|TRBJ2-7|TRBV7-2
TGTGCCAGCAGCTTAGTTTACAGGGGGTCCTACGAGCAGTACTTC
CASSLVYRGSYEQYF
>NA|NA|TRBJ2-2|TRBV10-3
TGTGCCATCAGTGAGTCATGGGGGGCGAGGACCGGGGAGCTGTTTTTT
CAISESWGARTGELFF
>TRBD1|NA|TRBJ1-5|TRBV7-2
TGTGCCAGCAGCCCCTGGACAGGGGGAGGGCAGCCCCAGCATTTT
CASSPWTGGGQPQHF
>NA|NA|TRBJ2-2|TRBV7-6
TGTGCCAGCAGCTTAGCAAGGGGGAAGGCCGGGGAGCTGTTTTTT
CASSLARGKAGELFF
>NA|NA|TRBJ1-1|TRBV19
TGTGCCAGTAAAGGCCCAGCTAACACTGAAGCTTTCTTT
CASKGPANTEAFF
>TRBD1|few|TRBJ2-7|TRBV7-9
TGTGCCAGCAGCGCGGACAGGGCGACCTACGAGCAGTACTTC
CASSADRATYEQYF
>NA|few|TRBJ2-3|TRBV5-1
TGCGCCAGCAGCTTGGATGTGGGGGGCACAGATACGCAGTATTTT
CASSLDVGGTDTQYF
>NA|few|TRBJ2-6|TRBV5-1
TGCGCCAGCACCGGGGGCAGGGAAAACGTCCTGACTTTC
CASTGGRENVLTF
>TRBD2|few|TRBJ2-3|TRBV6-5
TGTGCCAGCAGTAGGACTAGCGGTCGCACAGATACGCAGTATTTT
CASSRTSGRTDTQYF
>TRBD2|NA|TRBJ2-3|TRBV4-3
TGCGCCAGCAGCCAAGATGGCAGCGGGGGGGTCCTTAGCACAGATACGCAGTATTTT
CASSQDGSGGVLSTDTQYF
>TRBD1|few|TRBJ2-4|TRBV7-2
TGTGCCAGCAGCTTAGGGGACAGTTGGGGAAACATTCAGTACTTC
CASSLGDSWGNIQYF
>NA|few|TRBJ1-5|TRBV19
TGTGCCAGTAGTATAGTATCGAGCACGAATCAGCCCCAGCATTTT
CASSIVSSTNQPQHF